The T cell receptor (beta chain) under discussion was sequenced for a study of blood T cell repertoires in COVID-19 (dated by TCRdb to between 2020 and 2021). Background on the whole study: Samples covering the acute and convalescent phases of COVID-19 were provided by collaborators in the United States, Italy and Spain. The prospective study material was composed of cDNA or gDNA derived from T cells, B-cell-depleted T cells, or PBMCs. Deeply sampled blood TCRbeta repertoires from subjects exposed to, actively infected with, or recovered from COVID-19 were included in the dataset. The repertoires were released in a freely available public database intended as a resource for research on the immune response to SARS-CoV-2. The samples were drawn from two sources: the first 160 participants of the ongoing ImmuneRACE study, and approximately 1,300 subjects contributed by 6 global collaborators. The sample metadata nearly always contained a de-identified subject ID, COVID-19 status, age in years and sex. Where available, HLA class I and class II types were taken from metadata supplied by the sample provider and were not determined by assay-based typing. What the research found in general, with its limitations: The amount of clinical and demographic metadata varied by source and participant and was provided uncurated.

The immunoSEQ Assay, a bias-controlled multiplex PCR, was used to amplify TCRbeta CDR3 regions from genomic DNA. As for how the authors treated the data: The number of nucleated cells in each sample was estimated from the amplification of reference gene primers within the assay. Sequence reads were collapsed and filtered to measure the absolute abundance of every unique TCRbeta CDR3 rearrangement. For each sample, productive Simpson clonality was calculated as the square root of Simpson's diversity index across productive rearrangements. As stored in TCRdb, this immuneACCESS dataset retains in-frame rearrangements with V and J assigned. A fraction of the clones does not appear; measured against another copy, unresolved V genes explain less than half of the discrepancy, and the remainder lacks a known reason. The V and J calls and clone size are taken from that table; D and trimming were inferred from the DNA. The sample table records around 100,000 clones; roughly 80% of these occur just once. The ten largest clonotypes hold more than 10% of the sample.

Each collaborating institution followed its own protocols to collect whole blood in K2EDTA tubes. For TCRbeta analysis, collaborators shipped samples in one of three forms: frozen whole blood, isolated PBMCs, or DNA extracted from either of those sample types. Regarding this clone: No antigen is known for it. Qualities for individual bases were not recorded, and no much larger clone is one base off.

Sequencing used peripheral blood. The receptor comes from a human donor in a cohort sampled during active COVID-19.

The DNA sequence follows: TGTGCCAGCTCACCACCTAACAGGGGTCTTTACGAGCAGTACTTC. Its coded protein is CASSPPNRGLYEQYF. The sequence links TRBV18 to TRBJ2-7; the junction holds 7 bases that match TRBD1. The CDR3 holds 15 amino acids from the cysteine to the phenylalanine. The sequence is cut down to CDR3 DNA, 45 bases in frame from base 1. Here V drops 0 bases and J drops 4 bases, and the junction holds 6 bases not matched to any gene. Based on the germline V gene, the CDR1 and CDR2 sequences are KGHSH and LQKENI.